Here is one TCR beta chain with its context. Its antigen is unidentified. The repertoire was sequenced with immunoSEQ multiplex PCR; TCRdb's copy has only in-frame clones and lacks some. This table holds around 2.1 million clones, roughly 91% found once. This specimen belongs to a study of shared clonotypes between healthy human individuals. Notes on the study in general: The study sampled only blood, and tissue repertoires likely differ.

The CDR3 loop spans 15 amino acids. In germline, CDR1 is SEHNR, CDR2 FQNEAQ (reference sequence). The V gene end was trimmed by 3 bases and the J gene end by 2 bases; junction bases not matched to a gene: 4. In the naive CD8 group, cells lacked CD45RO and were positively selected for CCR7, so terminally differentiated effector memory CD45RA+ cells were left out. The material sequenced was naive CD8+ T cells from PBMCs. This chain links TRBV7-9 with TRBJ2-7; 10 positions match TRBD2. This receptor was identified in a man between 18 and 29 years old in good health. Some clones in this sample may be carry-over from other donors' samples. The CDR3 spells CASSFLAGAPYEQYF. CDR3 coding DNA: TGTGCCAGCAGCTTCCTAGCGGGGGCCCCCTACGAGCAGTACTTC. Using reference TRBV7-9 and TRBJ2-7 for the parts outside the CDR3, the full variable domain is DTGVSQNPRHKITKRGQNVTFRCDPISEHNRLYWYRQTLGQGPEFLTYFQNEAQLEKSRLLSDRFSAERPKGSFSTLEIQRTEQGDSAMYLCASSFLAGAPYEQYFGPGTRLTVT.